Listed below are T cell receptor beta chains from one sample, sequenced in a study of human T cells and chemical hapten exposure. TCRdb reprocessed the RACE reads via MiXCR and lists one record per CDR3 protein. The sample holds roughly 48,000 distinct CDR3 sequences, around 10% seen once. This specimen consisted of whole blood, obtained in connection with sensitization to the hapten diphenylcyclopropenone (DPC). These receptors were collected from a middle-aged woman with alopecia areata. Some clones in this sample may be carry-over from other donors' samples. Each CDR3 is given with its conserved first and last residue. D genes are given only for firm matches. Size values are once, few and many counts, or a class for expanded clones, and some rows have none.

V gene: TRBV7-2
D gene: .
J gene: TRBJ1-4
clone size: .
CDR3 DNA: TGTGCCAGCAGCTTAGGGCAGGCTACACTGTTTTTT
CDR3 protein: CASSLGQATLFF

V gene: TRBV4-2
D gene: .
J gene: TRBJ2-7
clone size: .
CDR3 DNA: TGTGCCAGCAGCCAAGAGTGGACTGGCCCCTACGAGCAGTACTTC
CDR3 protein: CASSQEWTGPYEQYF

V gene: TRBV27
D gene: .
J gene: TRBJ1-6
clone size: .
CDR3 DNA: TGTGCCAGCAGTCCGCAAACAGGGCCGAATTCACCCCTCCACTTT
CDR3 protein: CASSPQTGPNSPLHF

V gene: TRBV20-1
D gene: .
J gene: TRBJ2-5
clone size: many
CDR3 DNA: TGCAGTGTTGTGACTGGCCAAGAGACCCAGTACTTC
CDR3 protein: CSVVTGQETQYF

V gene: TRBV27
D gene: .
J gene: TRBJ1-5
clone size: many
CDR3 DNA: TGTGCCAGCAGTTTTGCAGGGGATCAGCCCCAGCATTTT
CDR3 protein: CASSFAGDQPQHF

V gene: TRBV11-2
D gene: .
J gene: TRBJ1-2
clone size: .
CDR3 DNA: TGTGCCAGCAGCTCAATGGGACCTTACGGCTACACCTTC
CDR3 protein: CASSSMGPYGYTF

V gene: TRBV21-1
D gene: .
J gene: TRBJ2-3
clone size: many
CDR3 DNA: TGTGCCAGCAGCAAAGTCCAGGGAATGGGCACAGATACGCAGTATTTT
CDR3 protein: CASSKVQGMGTDTQYF

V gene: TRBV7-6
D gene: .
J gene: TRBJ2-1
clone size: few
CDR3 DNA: TGTGCCAGCAGCTCAGGACAGAAAAATGAGCAGTTCTTC
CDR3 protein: CASSSGQKNEQFF

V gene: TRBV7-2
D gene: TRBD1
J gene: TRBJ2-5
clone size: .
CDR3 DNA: TGTGCCAGCACCCCCGACAGGGGATACCAAGAGACCCAGTACTTC
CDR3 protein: CASTPDRGYQETQYF

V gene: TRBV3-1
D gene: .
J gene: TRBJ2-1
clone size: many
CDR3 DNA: TGTGCCAGCAGCCAAATTACCAACGAGCAGTTCTTC
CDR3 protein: CASSQITNEQFF

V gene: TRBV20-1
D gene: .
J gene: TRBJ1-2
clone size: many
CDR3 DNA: TGCAGTGCTAGTTCAGCCCTAGACTATGGCTACACCTTC
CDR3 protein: CSASSALDYGYTF

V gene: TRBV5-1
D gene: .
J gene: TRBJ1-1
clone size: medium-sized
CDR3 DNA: TGCGCCAGCAGCTTGGAAGGGTCGGAAGCTTTCTTT
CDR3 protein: CASSLEGSEAFF

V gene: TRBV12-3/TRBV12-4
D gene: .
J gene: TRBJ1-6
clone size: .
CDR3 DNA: TGTGCCAGCACCGCCGGGGGATCCTATAATTCACCCCTCCACTTT
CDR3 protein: CASTAGGSYNSPLHF

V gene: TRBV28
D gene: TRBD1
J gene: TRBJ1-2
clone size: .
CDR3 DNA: TGTGCCAGCAGCTACGGACAGGCGGACAATAGCTACACCTTC
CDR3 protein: CASSYGQADNSYTF

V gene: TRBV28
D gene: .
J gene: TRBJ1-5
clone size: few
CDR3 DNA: TGTGCCAGCACCTTAATTTGGGACACTAATCAGCCCCAGCATTTT
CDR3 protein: CASTLIWDTNQPQHF

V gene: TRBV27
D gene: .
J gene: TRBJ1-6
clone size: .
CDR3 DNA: TGTGCCAGCAGTTTCGGTTCACCCCTCCACTTT
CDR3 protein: CASSFGSPLHF

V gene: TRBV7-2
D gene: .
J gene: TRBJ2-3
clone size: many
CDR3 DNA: TGTGCCAGCAGTTTGGGGGTCACAGATACGCAGTATTTT
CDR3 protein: CASSLGVTDTQYF

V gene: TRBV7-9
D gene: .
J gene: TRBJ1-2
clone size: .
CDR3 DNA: TGTGCCAGCAGGATCGAACAGGGTGGCTATGGCTACACCTTC
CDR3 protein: CASRIEQGGYGYTF

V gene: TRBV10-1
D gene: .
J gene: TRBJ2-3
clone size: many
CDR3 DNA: TGCGCCAGCAGGATGGACACCCATCACACAGATACGCAGTATTTT
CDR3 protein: CASRMDTHHTDTQYF

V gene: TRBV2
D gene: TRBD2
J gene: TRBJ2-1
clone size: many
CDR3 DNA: TGTGCCAGGGGACTAACACCCTACAATGAGCAGTTCTTC
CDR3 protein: CARGLTPYNEQFF

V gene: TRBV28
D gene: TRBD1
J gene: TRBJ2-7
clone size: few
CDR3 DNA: TGTGCCAGCAGTTCGACAGGGGGGGCCTACGAGCAGTACTTC
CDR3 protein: CASSSTGGAYEQYF

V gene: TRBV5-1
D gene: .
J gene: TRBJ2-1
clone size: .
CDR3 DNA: TGCGCCAGCAGCCCGGGGGACAATGAGCAGTTCTTC
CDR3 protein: CASSPGDNEQFF

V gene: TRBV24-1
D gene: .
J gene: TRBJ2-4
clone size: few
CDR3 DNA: TGTGCCACCAGTGATTCCCCCGGGAGTCAAAACATTCAGTACTTC
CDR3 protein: CATSDSPGSQNIQYF

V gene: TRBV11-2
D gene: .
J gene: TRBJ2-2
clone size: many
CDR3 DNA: TGTGCCAGCAGCTTAGGGGAAACCGGGGAGCTGTTTTTT
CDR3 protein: CASSLGETGELFF

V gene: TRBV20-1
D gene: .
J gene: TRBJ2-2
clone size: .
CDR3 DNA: TGCAGTGCTCCCCACTACGACACCGGGGAGCTGTTTTTT
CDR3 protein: CSAPHYDTGELFF

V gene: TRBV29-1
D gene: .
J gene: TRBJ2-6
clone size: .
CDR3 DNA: TGCAGCTTCCTCTCTGGGGCCAACGTCCTGACTTTC
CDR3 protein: CSFLSGANVLTF

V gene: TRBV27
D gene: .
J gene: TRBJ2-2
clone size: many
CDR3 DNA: TGTGCCAGCAGTTTATCGATCTGGGGGACGGGCAGCGGGGAGCTGTTTTTT
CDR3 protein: CASSLSIWGTGSGELFF

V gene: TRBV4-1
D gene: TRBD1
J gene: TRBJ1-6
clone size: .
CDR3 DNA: TGCGCCAGCAGCCAGCCCGGGACAGGGGGGGATTCACCCCTCCACTTT
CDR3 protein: CASSQPGTGGDSPLHF

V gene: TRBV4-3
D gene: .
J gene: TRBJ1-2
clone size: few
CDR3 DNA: TGCGCCAGCAGCCAAGATCTAGGAGACAGGTCCTATGGCTACACCTTC
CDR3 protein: CASSQDLGDRSYGYTF

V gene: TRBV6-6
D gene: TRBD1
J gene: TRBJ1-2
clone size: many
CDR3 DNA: TGTGCCAGCAGTGCCCGGACAGGGAGTAACTATGGCTACACCTTC
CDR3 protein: CASSARTGSNYGYTF

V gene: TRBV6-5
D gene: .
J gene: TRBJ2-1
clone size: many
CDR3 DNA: TGTGCCAGATCCTCGGGGCAGTTCTTC
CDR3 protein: CARSSGQFF

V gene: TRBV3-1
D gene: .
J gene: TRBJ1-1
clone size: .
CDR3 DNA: TGTGCCAGCAGCCAAGGCGGCTCCTACACTGAAGCTTTCTTT
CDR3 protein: CASSQGGSYTEAFF

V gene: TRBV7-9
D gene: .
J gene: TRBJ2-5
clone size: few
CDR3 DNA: TGTGCCATAGGAAGACAGGGAGGTGTAGAGACCCAGTACTTC
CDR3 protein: CAIGRQGGVETQYF

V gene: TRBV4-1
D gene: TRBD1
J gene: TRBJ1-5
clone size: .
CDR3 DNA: TGCGCCAGCAGCCAAGAACGACAGGGGGCGTACAATCAGCCCCAGCATTTT
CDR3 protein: CASSQERQGAYNQPQHF

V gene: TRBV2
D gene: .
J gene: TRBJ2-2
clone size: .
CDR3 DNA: TGTGCCAGCACCCAAAACACCGGGGAGCTGTTTTTT
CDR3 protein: CASTQNTGELFF

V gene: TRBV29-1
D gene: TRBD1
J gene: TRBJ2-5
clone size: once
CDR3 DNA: TGCAGCGTGGGACAGGGCAGTAAGACCCAGTACTTC
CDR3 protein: CSVGQGSKTQYF

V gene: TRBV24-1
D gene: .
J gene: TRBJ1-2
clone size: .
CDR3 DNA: TGTGCCACCAGTGATTTTGGACACAACTATGGCTACACCTTC
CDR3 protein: CATSDFGHNYGYTF

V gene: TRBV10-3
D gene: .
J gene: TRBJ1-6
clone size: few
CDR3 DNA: TGTGCCGCCCGCCGGGAGCCCACCGATTCACCCCTCCACTTT
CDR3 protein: CAARREPTDSPLHF

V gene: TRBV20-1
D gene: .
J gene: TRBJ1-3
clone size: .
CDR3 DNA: TGCAGTGCCCCCTTGAGGGGCTACTCTGGAAACACCATATATTTT
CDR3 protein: CSAPLRGYSGNTIYF

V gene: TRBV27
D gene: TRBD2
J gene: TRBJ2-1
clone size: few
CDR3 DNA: TGTGCCAGCAGCCCTCAGAAGCGGGAGCCCAATGAGCAGTTCTTC
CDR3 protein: CASSPQKREPNEQFF

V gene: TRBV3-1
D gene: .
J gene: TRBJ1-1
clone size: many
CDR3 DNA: TGTGCCAGCAGCCAAGCCGGTCAGAGTCCCCCGGCTTTCTTT
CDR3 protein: CASSQAGQSPPAFF

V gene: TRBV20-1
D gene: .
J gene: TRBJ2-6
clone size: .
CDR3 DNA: TGCAGTGCCACACCAAGCTCTGGGGCCAACGTCCTGACTTTC
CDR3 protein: CSATPSSGANVLTF

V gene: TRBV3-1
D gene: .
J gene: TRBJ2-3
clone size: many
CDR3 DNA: TGTGCCAGCAGCCAAGATTTGGGGAACACAGATACGCAGTATTTT
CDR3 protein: CASSQDLGNTDTQYF

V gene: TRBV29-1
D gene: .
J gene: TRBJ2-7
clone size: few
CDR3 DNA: TGCAGCGTTGTGGACAATGGGTACGAGCAGTACTTC
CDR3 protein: CSVVDNGYEQYF

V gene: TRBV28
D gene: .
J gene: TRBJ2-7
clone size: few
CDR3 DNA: TGTGCCAGCACGGGATCCAACGAGCAGTACTTC
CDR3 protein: CASTGSNEQYF

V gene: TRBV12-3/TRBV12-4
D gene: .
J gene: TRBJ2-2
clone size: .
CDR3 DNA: TGTGCCAGCCGGCGGTTTGCCGGGGAGCTGTTTTTT
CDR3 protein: CASRRFAGELFF

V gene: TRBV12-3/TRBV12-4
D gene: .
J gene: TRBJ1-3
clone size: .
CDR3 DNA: TGTGCCAGCAGTTTAGGGCTGAGGGCTTCTGGAAACACCATATATTTT
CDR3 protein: CASSLGLRASGNTIYF

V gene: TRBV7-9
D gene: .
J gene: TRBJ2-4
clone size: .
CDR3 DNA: TGTGCCAGCAGCTCGACAGGTTGGAACATTCAGTACTTC
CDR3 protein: CASSSTGWNIQYF

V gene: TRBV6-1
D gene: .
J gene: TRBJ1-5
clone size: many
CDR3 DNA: TGTGCCAGCTACGAAAGGGGGGGAAATCAGCCCCAGCATTTT
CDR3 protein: CASYERGGNQPQHF

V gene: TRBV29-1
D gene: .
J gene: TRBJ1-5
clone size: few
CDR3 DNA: TGCAGCGTTAAAGGGGAACGGAATCAGCCCCAGCATTTT
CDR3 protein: CSVKGERNQPQHF

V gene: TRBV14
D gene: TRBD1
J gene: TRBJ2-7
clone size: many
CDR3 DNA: TGTGCCAGCAGCCAAGATACCACCCGAATATCAGGGGGAGACGAGCAGTACTTC
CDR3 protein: CASSQDTTRISGGDEQYF

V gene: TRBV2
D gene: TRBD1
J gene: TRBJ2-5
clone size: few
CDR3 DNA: TGTGCCAGCAGTGGGGACAGAGAAGAGACCCAGTACTTC
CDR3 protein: CASSGDREETQYF

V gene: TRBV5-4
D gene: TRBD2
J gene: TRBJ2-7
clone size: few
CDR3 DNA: TGTGCCAGCAGCCCGACTAGCGGGGACTACGAGCAGTACTTC
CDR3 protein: CASSPTSGDYEQYF